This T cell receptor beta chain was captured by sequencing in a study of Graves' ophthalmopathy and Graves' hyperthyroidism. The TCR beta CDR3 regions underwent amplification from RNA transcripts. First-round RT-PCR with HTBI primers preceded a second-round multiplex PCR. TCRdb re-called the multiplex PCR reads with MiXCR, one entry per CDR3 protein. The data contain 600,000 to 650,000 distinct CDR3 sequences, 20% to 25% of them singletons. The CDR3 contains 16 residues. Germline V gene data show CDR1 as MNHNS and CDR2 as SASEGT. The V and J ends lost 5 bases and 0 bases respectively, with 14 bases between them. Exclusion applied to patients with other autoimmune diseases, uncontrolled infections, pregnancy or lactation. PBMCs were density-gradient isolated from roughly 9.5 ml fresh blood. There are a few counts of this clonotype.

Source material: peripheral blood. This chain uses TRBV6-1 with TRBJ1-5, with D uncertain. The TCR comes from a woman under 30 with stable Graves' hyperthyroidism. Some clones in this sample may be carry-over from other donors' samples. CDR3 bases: TGTGCCAGCAGTCCGAACCTGTGGATTAGCAATCAGCCCCAGCATTTT. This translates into CASSPNLWISNQPQHF.